This TCR beta chain stems from a study of OX40 agonist ivuxolimab in advanced cancers. V lost 2 bases, J lost 2 bases, and 10 bases lay in between. This CDR3 spans 14 amino acids. Germline CDR1 reads SGHAT; CDR2 reads FQNNGV. Concerning this clone: Its specificity is not known.

This table comes from immunoSEQ multiplex PCR, and its TCRdb copy is limited to in-frame clones, with some not included. The table has around 79,000 clones, over 75% seen once; the top ten hold about 0.6%. Study-wide points: With doses of 0.1 to 3.0 mg/kg, CD4+ and CD8+ blood T cells had undergone clonal expansion by week 6. The work left the antigen specificity of expanded peripheral T cells undetermined.

Sequencing used CD4+ or CD8+ T cells sorted from blood, obtained in a trial of the OX40 agonist ivuxolimab. The source is an adult with an advanced solid tumor such as melanoma, head and neck, liver or kidney cancer. The V call is TRBV11-2, the J call TRBJ2-7; D perhaps matches TRBD2 (7 bases). CDR3 sequence reads: CASSLRGGAYEQYF. The CDR3 DNA reads as TGTGCCAGCAGCTTAAGGGGGGGAGCCTACGAGCAGTACTTC.